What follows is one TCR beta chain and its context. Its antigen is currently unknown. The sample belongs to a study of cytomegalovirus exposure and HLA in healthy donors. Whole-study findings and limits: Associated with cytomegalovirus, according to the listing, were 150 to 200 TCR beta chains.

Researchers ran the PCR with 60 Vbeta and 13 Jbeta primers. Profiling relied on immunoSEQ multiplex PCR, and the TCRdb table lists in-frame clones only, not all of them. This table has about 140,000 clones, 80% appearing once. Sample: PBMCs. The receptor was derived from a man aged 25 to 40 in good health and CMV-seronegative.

DNA of the CDR3: TGCGCCAGCAGCCAAGATTTCAGGACTAGCGATACCCGCACAGATACGCAGTATTTT. Its translation is CASSQDFRTSDTRTDTQYF. The gene calls are TRBV4-1 and TRBJ2-3, with 9 bases matching TRBD2. Germline values: CDR1 MGHRA, CDR2 YSYEKL. This CDR3 has 19 residues. J lost 1 base, V lost 0 bases, and 11 bases had no gene match.